This TCR beta chain was sequenced in a study of blood T cell repertoires in COVID-19. The wider study: Samples of COVID-19 (acute and convalescent) were obtained from the United States, Italy and Spain. Nucleic acid was either cDNA or gDNA, and it came from T cells, B-cell-depleted T cells, or PBMCs.

Using immunoSEQ multiplex PCR, the repertoire was profiled, and TCRdb retains in-frame clones only, with some absent. The sample contains around 160,000 clones, around 90% of which appear only once. Cohort assignment relied on participant-reported clinical history. A COVID-19 case had been met by exposed participants during the 2 weeks before study entry. Trimming removed 0 bases from V and 1 base from J; junction bases left unmatched: 12. This CDR3 spans 19 amino acids. The V gene's germline CDR1 is MGHRA and CDR2 YSYEKL. This TCR came from a woman between 35 and 50 years old who had been exposed to COVID-19. This rearrangement joins TRBV4-1 to TRBJ1-1, with 9 bases lining up with TRBD1. Sequences were obtained from PBMCs or T cells enriched from blood (not recorded which). The CDR3 DNA reads TGCGCCAGCAGCCAAGAAGCCTTGGGACAGGGAAGTGAGAACACTGAAGCTTTCTTT. Encoded protein: CASSQEALGQGSENTEAFF.